The rows below give T cell receptor beta chains drawn from one sample of a study of blood T cell repertoires in COVID-19. TCRdb keeps only in-frame clones here, not all; method: immunoSEQ multiplex PCR. Among roughly 290,000 clones, about 87% were seen once, and the ten largest hold approximately 8.1%. Sequences were obtained from peripheral blood. These receptors were taken from a woman in her 50s who had recovered from COVID-19. CDR3s include the opening cysteine and the closing phenylalanine or tryptophan. D genes are given only for firm matches. Clone size appears in some rows only: once, few, many, or a class for an expanded clone.

length,V,size,D,J,CDR3,DNA
13,TRBV6-5,few,.,TRBJ2-7,CASSSEGGYEQYF,TGTGCCAGCAGTTCAGAGGGCGGATACGAGCAGTACTTC
15,TRBV11-2,.,.,TRBJ2-3,CASSREGVGTDTQYF,TGTGCCAGCAGCCGAGAGGGGGTCGGCACAGATACGCAGTATTTT
16,TRBV9,.,TRBD2,TRBJ2-1,CASGRPTTSGYNEQFF,TGTGCCAGCGGACGGCCTACGACTAGCGGTTACAATGAGCAGTTCTTC
14,TRBV5-1,.,TRBD2,TRBJ2-3,CASSSGGGTDTQYF,TGCGCCAGCAGCTCGGGAGGTGGGACAGATACGCAGTATTTT
15,TRBV7-8,once,TRBD2,TRBJ2-1,CASSLEVGGVDEQFF,TGTGCCAGCAGCTTAGAGGTGGGGGGGGTGGATGAGCAGTTCTTC
15,TRBV9,.,.,TRBJ1-3,CASSVALGVGNTIYF,TGTGCCAGCAGCGTAGCTCTAGGGGTTGGAAACACCATATATTTT
15,TRBV5-1,.,.,TRBJ2-5,CASSLDRGRQETQYF,TGCGCCAGCAGCTTGGATCGGGGAAGGCAAGAGACCCAGTACTTC
13,TRBV7-2,.,.,TRBJ2-1,CASSLASDNEQFF,TGTGCCAGCAGCTTAGCTTCCGACAATGAGCAGTTCTTC
15,TRBV7-7,.,TRBD1,TRBJ2-1,CASSSSTGGHNEQFF,TGTGCCAGCAGCTCGTCGACAGGGGGCCACAATGAGCAGTTCTTC
17,TRBV28,once,TRBD1,TRBJ2-1,CASTPFRGQMSVNEQFF,TGTGCCAGCACCCCCTTCCGGGGACAGATGAGTGTTAATGAGCAGTTCTTC
14,TRBV28,.,.,TRBJ1-1,CASRIRGANTEAFF,TGTGCCAGCAGGATTCGGGGGGCGAACACTGAAGCTTTCTTT
15,TRBV4-1,.,.,TRBJ1-1,CASSHYRARDTEAFF,TGCGCCAGCAGCCACTACAGGGCCCGAGACACTGAAGCTTTCTTT
12,TRBV28,.,.,TRBJ1-5,CASSLAGQPQHF,TGTGCCAGCAGTTTGGCGGGTCAGCCCCAGCATTTT
14,TRBV6-1,few,.,TRBJ2-1,CASSEGSPYNEQFF,TGTGCCAGCAGTGAAGGGAGTCCCTACAATGAGCAGTTCTTC
15,TRBV28,.,.,TRBJ1-3,CASSTPPGSGNTIYF,TGTGCCAGCAGCACCCCTCCCGGCTCTGGAAACACCATATATTTT
13,TRBV2,.,.,TRBJ1-5,CASSRIANQPQHF,TGTGCCAGCAGTCGAATAGCCAATCAGCCCCAGCATTTT
14,TRBV28,.,TRBD1,TRBJ2-4,CASSPRGQKNIQYF,TGTGCCAGCAGTCCGAGGGGACAGAAAAACATTCAGTACTTC
13,TRBV19,.,.,TRBJ1-1,CASSTAGATEAFF,TGTGCCAGTAGTACCGCAGGGGCCACTGAAGCTTTCTTT
17,TRBV28,once,TRBD2,TRBJ2-2,CASRLGGLAGVTGELFF,TGTGCCAGCAGGTTGGGGGGACTAGCGGGAGTTACCGGGGAGCTGTTTTTT
13,TRBV11-3,.,.,TRBJ2-1,CASATRSGNEQFF,TGTGCCAGCGCAACCAGAAGCGGAAATGAGCAGTTCTTC
15,TRBV28,.,TRBD1,TRBJ2-6,CASNLQGAGANVLTF,TGTGCCAGCAACCTCCAGGGGGCTGGGGCCAACGTCCTGACTTTC
12,TRBV28,.,.,TRBJ1-4,CASKQGNEKLFF,TGTGCCAGCAAACAGGGTAATGAAAAACTGTTTTTT
11,TRBV15,once,.,TRBJ2-7,CATSIDSEQYF,TGTGCCACCAGCATAGACAGTGAGCAGTACTTC
14,TRBV11-2,.,.,TRBJ2-7,CASSLVGSVYEQYF,TGTGCCAGCAGCTTAGTGGGTAGCGTATACGAGCAGTACTTC
14,TRBV5-4,.,TRBD1,TRBJ1-3,CASSRTGPGNTIYF,TGTGCCAGCAGCCGGACAGGGCCTGGAAACACCATATATTTT
15,TRBV3-1/TRBV3-2,.,.,TRBJ1-3,CASSQDRGSGNTIYF,TGTGCCAGCAGCCAAGATAGGGGCTCTGGAAACACCATATATTTT
13,TRBV5-6,.,.,TRBJ2-7,CASSFRVPSEQYF,TGTGCCAGCAGCTTTCGCGTTCCCTCCGAGCAGTACTTC
16,TRBV5-6,.,TRBD2,TRBJ2-3,CASSPASGRYFDTQYF,TGTGCCAGCAGCCCGGCTAGCGGGAGATATTTTGATACGCAGTATTTT
14,TRBV3-1/TRBV3-2,.,.,TRBJ2-7,CASSQERTNYEQYF,TGTGCCAGCAGCCAAGAACGAACTAACTACGAGCAGTACTTC
18,TRBV4-3,.,TRBD2,TRBJ2-7,CASSQDGLAGGTSYEQYF,TGCGCCAGCAGCCAAGACGGACTAGCGGGAGGGACCTCCTACGAGCAGTACTTC
14,TRBV9,.,.,TRBJ2-7,CASSVGLDSYEQYF,TGTGCCAGCAGCGTAGGACTAGATTCCTACGAGCAGTACTTC
14,TRBV15,once,.,TRBJ1-1,CATSTGVPLIEAFF,TGTGCCACCAGCACAGGGGTCCCCTTAATAGAAGCTTTCTTT
16,TRBV11-2,.,.,TRBJ1-5,CASSGDGTIGGQPQHF,TGTGCCAGCAGCGGGGACGGGACAATAGGGGGTCAGCCCCAGCATTTT
14,TRBV28,once,.,TRBJ1-2,CACRRQVLNYGYTF,TGTGCCTGCAGAAGGCAGGTCCTAAACTATGGCTACACCTTC
12,TRBV29-1,.,.,TRBJ1-2,CSVGGGNYGYTF,TGCAGCGTTGGGGGGGGTAACTATGGCTACACCTTC
15,TRBV11-3,.,TRBD1,TRBJ2-2,CASSITGGYTGELFF,TGTGCCAGCAGTATAACAGGGGGCTACACCGGGGAGCTGTTTTTT
15,TRBV7-2,.,TRBD1,TRBJ1-2,CASSPTPQGKRGYTF,TGTGCCAGCAGCCCCACTCCACAGGGGAAGAGGGGCTACACCTTC
13,TRBV6-5,once,.,TRBJ1-4,CASTGRDGEKLFF,TGTGCCAGCACCGGGCGGGATGGGGAAAAACTGTTTTTT